The 9 T cell receptor beta chains below all came from one sample that was sequenced in a study of T-cell memory formation after mild COVID-19. TCRdb passed the 5' RACE reads through MiXCR, listing each CDR3 protein once. The sample consists of about 90,000 distinct CDR3 sequences, 10% to 15% of them appearing once. Sequenced: PBMCs or a T cell subset sorted from them (not recorded which). Every receptor here comes from an adult woman who had mild COVID-19 (a few samples of this study predate the infection). Cell type and time point are not known.

The genes are TRBV25-1 and TRBJ2-3; 10 bases agree with TRBD1. Germline lookup yields CDR1 MGHDK and CDR2 SYGVNS. After removal of 5 bases from V and 4 bases from J, the junction contained 9 bases not matched to a gene. The CDR3 totals 16 residues. The CDR3 DNA sequence: TGTGCCAGCAGTCCCTACCGACAGGGGGCCTCAGATACGCAGTATTTT. Its translation is CASSPYRQGASDTQYF. Full variable domain (rest looked up from reference TRBV25-1 and TRBJ2-3): EADIYQTPRYLVIGTGKKITLECSQTMGHDKMYWYQQDPGMELHLIHYSYGVNSTEKGDLSSESTVSRIRTEHFPLTLESARPSHTSQYLCASSPYRQGASDTQYFGPGTRLTVL.

The J gene is TRBJ1-1, the V gene TRBV20-1; possibly TRBD1 for D (6 bases). The CDR3 length is 14 residues. V was pared by 3 bases and J by 1 base, with 12 bases between. CDR1 and CDR2 from the germline V gene are DFQATT and SNEGSKA (reference sequence). CDR3 loop: CSASPRGTNTEAFF. The CDR3 DNA follows: TGCAGTGCTAGCCCCAGGGGAACGAACACTGAAGCTTTCTTT.

V gene TRBV29-1 combines with J gene TRBJ2-7; D not certain. The length of the CDR3 is 10 residues. Trimming took 6 bases from V and 7 from J, leaving 10 bases between them. Germline V lookup: CDR1 SQVTM, CDR2 ANQGSEA. CDR3: CSVVGVEQYF. Here the CDR3 DNA reads TGCAGCGTGGTTGGGGTTGAGCAGTACTTC.

This clonotype was recorded a few times. The CDR3 nucleotides read TGCGCCAGCAGCTTCACGGGTCCCCCGGGGGAGCTGTTTTTT. Its translation: CASSFTGPPGELFF. The chain employs TRBV5-1 and TRBJ2-2; no reliable D call. The germline gives CDR1 SGHRS, CDR2 YFSETQ. This CDR3 spans 14 amino acids. Trimming cost V 2 bases and J 8 bases, with 13 bases left between them.

A few counts support this clonotype. The rearrangement links TRBV5-4 to TRBJ1-2; tentative D call: TRBD1 (6 bases). The germline V gene has CDR1 SGHNT and CDR2 YYREEE (reference sequence). This CDR3 is built from 16 residues. The germline V and J ends were trimmed by 0 bases and 6 bases, with 18 bases remaining between them. The CDR3 spells CASSLAVGGVRDGYTF. CDR3 DNA: TGTGCCAGCAGCTTGGCGGTGGGGGGCGTAAGGGATGGCTACACCTTC.

This clonotype was counted between two and nine times. The J gene is TRBJ2-3, the V gene TRBV7-9; 9 bases are a match to TRBD1. Looked up from germline, CDR1 is SEHNR and CDR2 is FQNEAQ (reference sequence). J gave up 2 bases and V 5 bases, and 8 bases lay outside the gene matches. This CDR3 is built from 16 residues. The CDR3: CASSPRDRVFTDTQYF. As DNA, the CDR3 is TGTGCCAGCAGCCCCCGGGACAGGGTATTCACAGATACGCAGTATTTT.

This clonotype has a handful of counts. The chain couples TRBV18 to TRBJ2-7, with D perhaps matching TRBD2 (5 bases). Looked up from germline, CDR1 is KGHSH and CDR2 is LQKENI. The CDR3 spans 12 residues. V was trimmed by 4 bases and J by 7 bases, leaving 11 bases between them. In nucleotides, the CDR3 is TGTGCCAGCTCACTACCCTCGGGAGAGCAGTACTTC. Translation: CASSLPSGEQYF.

This clonotype was picked up a small number of times. V is TRBV7-9 and J is TRBJ2-1; weak D call: TRBD2 (6 bases). The CDR3 loop spans 16 amino acids. The germline CDR1 and CDR2 sequences are SEHNR and FQNEAQ (reference sequence). V was shortened by 4 bases and J by 0 bases, with 13 bases between the two germline ends. Here the CDR3 DNA reads TGTGCCAGCAGCTCCTCCCGGGGGAGCTCCTACAATGAGCAGTTCTTC. Translation gives CASSSSRGSSYNEQFF. The full variable domain, its missing parts supplied by reference TRBV7-9 and TRBJ2-1, is DTGVSQNPRHKITKRGQNVTFRCDPISEHNRLYWYRQTLGQGPEFLTYFQNEAQLEKSRLLSDRFSAERPKGSFSTLEIQRTEQGDSAMYLCASSSSRGSSYNEQFFGPGTRLTVL.

This clonotype came up many times. This rearrangement joins TRBV7-2 to TRBJ2-1, with D hard to call. Germline CDR1 reads SGHTA; CDR2 reads FQGNSA. This CDR3 comprises 13 residues. The V end was cut by 5 bases, the J end by 4 bases, with 9 bases between. This CDR3 reads CASSPWTYNEQFF. The CDR3 nucleotides read TGTGCCAGCAGCCCTTGGACGTACAATGAGCAGTTCTTC.